Detailed here is one T cell receptor beta chain. Germline V lookup: CDR1 MNHEY, CDR2 SMNVEV (reference sequence). V lost 0 bases and J 0 bases, leaving 6 bases between the germline ends. The CDR3 runs 15 residues. The data are from a study of OX40 agonist ivuxolimab in advanced cancers. Measured with immunoSEQ multiplex PCR; TCRdb has only the in-frame clones, and not every one. Of around 63,000 clones in the sample, around 90% are singletons; the top ten hold roughly 25%. The input for sequencing was CD4+ or CD8+ T cells sorted from blood, taken in a trial of the OX40 agonist ivuxolimab. The TCR sequence derives from an adult with an advanced solid tumor such as melanoma, head and neck, liver or kidney cancer. The genes are TRBV27 and TRBJ2-1; D might be TRBD1 (5 bases). The CDR3, as DNA: TGTGCCAGCAGTTTATCCGACAGCTCCTACAATGAGCAGTTCTTC. It yields the protein CASSLSDSSYNEQFF.